One sample yielded the 11 T cell receptor beta chains listed below, sequenced in a study of CD8+ T cells in alopecia areata. RNA was extracted and reverse transcribed into cDNA as the sequencing template. TCRdb's copy holds only in-frame clones and misses some; the assay was immunoSEQ multiplex PCR. Here the sample spans approximately 120,000 clones, less than 50% being singletons. Sequencing was done on a sample of NKG2D-low CD8+ T cells sorted from blood. The origin of the receptors is a human donor with alopecia areata.

The CDR3 DNA reads as TGTGCCAGCGCTTCAGGGGGCGTATACAATGAGCAGTTCTTC. Translated: CASASGGVYNEQFF. V gene TRBV27 combines with J gene TRBJ2-1; 8 bases align to TRBD1. V was clipped by 8 bases and J by 4 bases; unmatched bases: 7. Germline V gene lookup returns CDR1 MNHEY and CDR2 SMNVEV (reference sequence). This CDR3 region has 14 residues.

In nucleotides, the CDR3 is TGTGCCAGCAGCCCACGGGGGGGCTACCACAATGAGCAGTTCTTC. Its protein product is CASSPRGGYHNEQFF. The V and J genes are TRBV5-6 and TRBJ2-1; 8 bases fit TRBD2. This CDR3 is 15 amino acids long. The germline gives CDR1 SGHDT, CDR2 YYEEEE. Germline trimming cut 4 bases from V and 5 bases from J; bases unmatched to any gene: 8.

A few counts support this clone. The J gene is TRBJ2-7, the V gene TRBV7-9; 7 bases are shared with TRBD1. CDR1 and CDR2 (germline): SEHNR, FQNEAQ (reference sequence). V was pared by 1 base and J by 6 bases, with 0 bases of the junction left unmatched. The CDR3 sequence is 12 residues long. This chain's CDR3 is CASSLEGAEQYF. CDR3 nucleotides: TGTGCCAGCAGCTTAGAGGGGGCCGAGCAGTACTTC.

V usage is TRBV7-6 and J usage is TRBJ2-3; no definite D call. This CDR3 is built from 12 residues. The V gene lost 6 bases and the J gene lost 4 bases, with 8 bases spanning the gap. CDR1 and CDR2 (germline): SGHVS, FNYEAQ. CDR3 DNA: TGTGCCAGCAGTGAAAGGGCAGATACGCAGTATTTT. It yields the protein CASSERADTQYF.

This rearrangement joins TRBV5-6 to TRBJ2-5, with TRBD2 identical over 10 bases. J gave up 2 bases and V 2 bases, and 3 bases lay outside the gene matches. The CDR3 contains 15 residues. CDR1 and CDR2 from the germline V gene are SGHDT and YYEEEE. The CDR3 nucleotides are TGTGCCAGCAGCTTCCTAGCGGGGGAACAAGAGACCCAGTACTTC. This codes for CASSFLAGEQETQYF.

This clone was seen a handful of times. The chain joins TRBV7-9 to TRBJ2-1; TRBD2 aligns across 12 bases. After removal of 4 bases from V and 7 bases from J, the junction contained 5 bases not matched to a gene. CDR3 size: 15 residues. Germline CDR1 SEHNR, CDR2 FQNEAQ (reference sequence). The CDR3 here is CASSSGTSGRNEQFF. CDR3 sequence (DNA): TGTGCCAGCAGCTCCGGGACTAGCGGGCGTAATGAGCAGTTCTTC.

The chain combines TRBV29-1 with TRBJ1-5; D unresolved. Germline V gene sequence: CDR1 SQVTM, CDR2 ANQGSEA. The germline V and J ends were trimmed by 6 bases and 0 bases, with 12 bases remaining between them. The CDR3 is 14 residues long. The DNA of the CDR3 is TGCAGCGTCCTTTACGGGGATAGCAATCAGCCCCAGCATTTT. This translates into CSVLYGDSNQPQHF.

As concerns this clone: This specimen includes other DNA sequences encoding the same CDR3. This chain connects TRBV9 to TRBJ2-1, with 11 positions matching TRBD1. The CDR3 covers 15 residues. Germline-derived CDR1 and CDR2 are SGDLS and YYNGEE. J lost 5 bases, V lost 3 bases, and 4 bases had no gene match. The CDR3 here is CASSAPGQGDNEQFF. CDR3 coding DNA: TGTGCCAGCAGCGCCCCGGGACAGGGGGACAATGAGCAGTTCTTC.

This chain uses TRBV13 with TRBJ2-5; weak D call: TRBD1 (6 bases). V shed 8 bases and J shed 2 bases, with 15 bases lying between them. CDR3 length: 14 residues. Germline V gene data show CDR1 as PRHDT and CDR2 as FYEKMQ (reference sequence). The CDR3 nucleotides read TGTGCCAGCGGTCGGACAGCGTCACAAGAGACCCAGTACTTC. It translates to CASGRTASQETQYF.

This clone was found a few times. This chain links TRBV29-1 with TRBJ2-7; D is uncertain. Looked up from germline, CDR1 is SQVTM and CDR2 is ANQGSEA. The CDR3 is made up of 14 amino acids. V lost 6 bases and J 6 bases, leaving 21 bases between the germline ends. The CDR3 protein is CSVPGRIPHREQYF. The CDR3 DNA reads TGCAGCGTACCCGGCAGGATACCTCACCGCGAGCAGTACTTC.

This clone came up a few times. CDR3 sequence reads: CASSASGSSTDTQYF. The CDR3 region has the DNA TGTGCCAGCAGCGCTAGCGGATCTAGCACAGATACGCAGTATTTT. The rearrangement links TRBV2 to TRBJ2-3, with 7 positions matching TRBD2. V dropped 6 bases and J dropped 0; count of bases not matched to a gene: 6. The CDR3 spans 15 residues. Looked up from germline, CDR1 is SNHLY and CDR2 is FYNNEI.